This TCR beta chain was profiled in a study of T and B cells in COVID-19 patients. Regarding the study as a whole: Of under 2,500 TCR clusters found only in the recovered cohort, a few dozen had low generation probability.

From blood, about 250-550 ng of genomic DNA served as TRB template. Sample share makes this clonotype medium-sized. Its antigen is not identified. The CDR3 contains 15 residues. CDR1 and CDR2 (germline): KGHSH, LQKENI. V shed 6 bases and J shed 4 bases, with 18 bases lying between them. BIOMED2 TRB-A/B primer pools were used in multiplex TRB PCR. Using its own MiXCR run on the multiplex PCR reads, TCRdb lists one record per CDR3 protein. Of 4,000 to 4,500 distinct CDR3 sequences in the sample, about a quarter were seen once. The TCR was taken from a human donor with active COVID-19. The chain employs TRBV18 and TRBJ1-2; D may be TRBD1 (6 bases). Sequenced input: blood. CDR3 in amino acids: CASSPGTTQPYGYTF. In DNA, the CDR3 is TGTGCCAGCTCTCCTGGGACAACCCAGCCCTATGGCTACACCTTC.